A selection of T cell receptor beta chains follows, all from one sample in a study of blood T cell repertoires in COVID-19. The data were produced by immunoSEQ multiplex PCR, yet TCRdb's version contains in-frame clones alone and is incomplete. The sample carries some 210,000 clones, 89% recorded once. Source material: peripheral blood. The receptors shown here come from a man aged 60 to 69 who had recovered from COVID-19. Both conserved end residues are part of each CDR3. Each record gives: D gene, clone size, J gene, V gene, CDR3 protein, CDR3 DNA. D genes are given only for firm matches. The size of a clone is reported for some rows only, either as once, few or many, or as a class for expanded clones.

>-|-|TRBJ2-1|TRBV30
CAWRLTLAAKQFF
TGTGCCTGGAGATTAACTTTGGCGGCTAAGCAGTTCTTC
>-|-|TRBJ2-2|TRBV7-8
CASSLAQGNTGELFF
TGTGCCAGCAGCTTAGCACAGGGTAACACCGGGGAGCTGTTTTTT
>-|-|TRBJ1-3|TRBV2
CASRNRVSSGNTIYF
TGTGCCAGCAGAAACAGGGTTAGCTCTGGAAACACCATATATTTT
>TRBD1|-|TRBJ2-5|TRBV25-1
CASSDRDRGFPQETQYF
TGTGCCAGCAGTGACCGGGACAGGGGATTCCCGCAAGAGACCCAGTACTTC
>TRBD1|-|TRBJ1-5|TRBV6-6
CASRMGQNNQPQHF
TGTGCCAGCAGGATGGGACAGAACAATCAGCCCCAGCATTTT
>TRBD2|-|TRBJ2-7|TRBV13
CASSLGASGRSYEQYF
TGTGCCAGCAGCTTAGGTGCTAGCGGGAGATCCTACGAGCAGTACTTC
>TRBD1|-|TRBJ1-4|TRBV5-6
CASSSTGGRTNEKLFF
TGTGCCAGCAGCTCGACAGGGGGCCGGACTAATGAAAAACTGTTTTTT
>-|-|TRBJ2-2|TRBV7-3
CASRVGAGPGGELFF
TGTGCCAGCAGGGTAGGGGCAGGGCCAGGCGGGGAGCTGTTTTTT
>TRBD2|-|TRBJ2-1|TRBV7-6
CASSLTSGRAGNEQFF
TGTGCCAGCAGCTTAACTAGCGGGAGGGCCGGGAATGAGCAGTTCTTC
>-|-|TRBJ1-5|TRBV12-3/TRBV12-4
CASSQQGFQPQHF
TGTGCCAGCAGTCAACAGGGTTTTCAGCCCCAGCATTTT
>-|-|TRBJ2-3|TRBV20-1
CSASEQTTDTQYF
TGCAGTGCTAGTGAACAGACCACAGATACGCAGTATTTT
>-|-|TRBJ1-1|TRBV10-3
CAISADGFTEAFF
TGTGCCATCAGCGCCGACGGGTTTACTGAAGCTTTCTTT
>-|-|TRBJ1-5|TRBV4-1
CASSRGLWQPQHF
TGCGCCAGCAGTCGAGGGTTGTGGCAGCCCCAGCATTTT
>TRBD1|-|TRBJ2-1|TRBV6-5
CASNGQGARYNEQFF
TGTGCCAGCAACGGACAGGGGGCGAGGTACAATGAGCAGTTCTTC
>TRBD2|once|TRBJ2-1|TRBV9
CASSPRTSGRPQFF
TGTGCCAGCAGCCCGAGGACTAGCGGGAGACCGCAGTTCTTC
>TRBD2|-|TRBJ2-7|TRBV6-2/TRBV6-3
CASSYIPGTSTYEQYF
TGTGCCAGCAGTTACATCCCCGGGACTAGTACCTACGAGCAGTACTTC
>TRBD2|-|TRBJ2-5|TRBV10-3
CAISEVSREVGETQYF
TGTGCCATCAGTGAGGTTTCCCGGGAGGTTGGGGAGACCCAGTACTTC
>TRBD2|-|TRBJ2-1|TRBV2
CASRERGGSYNEQFF
TGTGCCAGCAGAGAGCGGGGGGGGTCCTACAATGAGCAGTTCTTC
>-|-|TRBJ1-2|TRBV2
CASTPQGYGYTF
TGTGCCAGCACCCCCCAGGGGTATGGCTACACCTTC
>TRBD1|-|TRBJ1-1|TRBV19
CASSKTGVRTEAFF
TGTGCCAGTAGTAAGACAGGGGTTCGAACTGAAGCTTTCTTT
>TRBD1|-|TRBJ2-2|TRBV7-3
CASSLRDRGDTGELFF
TGTGCCAGCAGCTTACGGGACAGGGGTGACACCGGGGAGCTGTTTTTT
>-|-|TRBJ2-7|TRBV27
CASSFNRDISYEQYF
TGTGCCAGCAGTTTCAACCGGGACATCTCCTACGAGCAGTACTTC